Shown below are 27 T cell receptor beta chains from a single sample sequenced in a study of control samples from healthy donors and cancer patients. Some clones are missing from TCRdb's copy, which holds only in-frame ones; the method was immunoSEQ multiplex PCR. This table has fewer than 65,000 clones, approximately 89% appearing once. The sequenced material came from PBMCs. The source is a man aged 35 to 55 with colorectal cancer.

The chain links TRBV28 to TRBJ2-2, with 11 positions matching TRBD2. Germline V lookup: CDR1 MDHEN, CDR2 SYDVKM. V lost 7 bases, J lost 4 bases, and 5 bases stayed unmatched. The CDR3 length is 15 residues. For the CDR3, the DNA is TGTGCCAGCACCCGGGGACTAGCGGCCACCGGGGAGCTGTTTTTT. Translating it yields CASTRGLAATGELFF.

The chain links TRBV6-6 to TRBJ2-7, with 8 bases that match TRBD2. The CDR3 loop spans 14 amino acids. Germline V CDR1 and CDR2: MNHNY, SVGAGI (reference sequence). V lost 5 bases, J lost 6 bases, and 9 bases stayed unmatched. The CDR3 loop is CASSVREGRLEQYF. CDR3 in DNA: TGTGCCAGCAGTGTACGGGAGGGCCGTCTCGAGCAGTACTTC.

The chain has TRBV30 and TRBJ2-3, with 7 positions matching TRBD1. The CDR3 has 12 residues. V gave up 0 bases and J gave up 6 bases; unmatched junction bases: 0. Germline-derived CDR1 and CDR2 are GTSNPN and SVGIG (reference sequence). CDR3 residues: CAWSVQGDTQYF. The DNA of the CDR3 is TGTGCCTGGAGTGTACAGGGGGATACGCAGTATTTT.

The V gene is TRBV19, the J gene TRBJ1-4; TRBD1 is a possible D gene (6 bases). The CDR3 is 13 amino acids. The germline CDR1 and CDR2 sequences are LNHDA and SQIVND (reference sequence). V lost 9 bases to trimming and J lost 4 bases, with 12 bases between them. CDR3 nucleotide sequence: TGTGCCAGCCGGGGGCCGGTTAATGAAAAACTGTTTTTT. Amino acid sequence: CASRGPVNEKLFF. Using reference TRBV19 and TRBJ1-4 for the parts outside the CDR3, the full variable domain is DGGITQSPKYLFRKEGQNVTLSCEQNLNHDAMYWYRQDPGQGLRLIYYSQIVNDFQKGDIAEGYSVSREKKESFPLTVTSAQKNPTAFYLCASRGPVNEKLFFGSGTQLSVL.

V usage is TRBV4-1 and J usage is TRBJ2-2, with D tentatively TRBD2 (6 bases). Germline V gene lookup returns CDR1 MGHRA and CDR2 YSYEKL. The CDR3 is 14 residues long. V dropped 4 bases and J dropped 6 bases, with 12 bases sitting between them. The CDR3 spells CASSRVGSAGELFF. CDR3 nucleotide sequence: TGCGCCAGCAGCCGGGTCGGGAGTGCCGGGGAGCTGTTTTTT.

This rearrangement joins TRBV5-1 to TRBJ2-3; tentative D call: TRBD1 (6 bases). With 0 bases removed from V and 5 bases from J, the gap between germline ends came to 10 bases. This CDR3 comprises 14 residues. Germline-derived CDR1 and CDR2 are SGHRS and YFSETQ. As DNA, the CDR3 is TGCGCCAGCAGCTTGGCTCAGACAGGAGATACGCAGTATTTT. Amino acids: CASSLAQTGDTQYF.

This clone turned up a few times. The chain has TRBV18 and TRBJ2-2; 9 nucleotides agree with TRBD2. Germline assignment: CDR1 KGHSH and CDR2 LQKENI. V trimming: 0 bases; J trimming: 6 bases; junction bases outside the gene matches: 5. The CDR3 length is 16 residues. DNA for the CDR3: TGTGCCAGCTCACCACCTGCTAGCGGGATCTCCGGGGAGCTGTTTTTT. Translation gives CASSPPASGISGELFF.

The V call is TRBV3-1 (or the pseudogene TRBV3-2), the J call TRBJ1-6; the D gene is possibly TRBD1 (6 bases). The CDR3 runs 14 residues. The ends were cut back, 2 bases at V and 10 bases at J, with 12 bases in the middle. The germline gives CDR1 LGHDT, CDR2 YNNKEL (reference sequence). In DNA, the CDR3 is TGTGCCAGCAGCCAACCGACAGGTAGCTCACCCCTCCACTTT. Residues: CASSQPTGSSPLHF.

This chain joins TRBV2 and TRBJ1-5; unclear D gene. The CDR3 contains 15 residues. V was trimmed by 6 bases and J by 1 base, leaving 13 bases between them. The germline V gene encodes CDR1 SNHLY and CDR2 FYNNEI. The CDR3 nucleotides are TGTGCCAGCAGAATCGGGTTCGGGAGCAATCAGCCCCAGCATTTT. As protein: CASRIGFGSNQPQHF.

The chain links TRBV7-9 to TRBJ2-6; tentative D call: TRBD1 (7 bases). CDR1 is SEHNR, CDR2 FQNEAQ, per germline (reference sequence). The ends were cut back, 0 bases at V and 0 bases at J, with 15 bases in the middle. The CDR3 runs to 19 residues. CDR3 loop: CASSLAQGGTNSGANVLTF. The CDR3 DNA reads as TGTGCCAGCAGCTTAGCTCAGGGGGGCACTAACTCTGGGGCCAACGTCCTGACTTTC.

The V and J genes are TRBV19 and TRBJ2-2; D is uncertain. The CDR3 has 12 amino acids. Germline CDR1 LNHDA, CDR2 SQIVND (reference sequence). V dropped 3 bases and J dropped 7 bases, with 6 bases sitting between them. The CDR3 loop reads CASSIAGGELFF. CDR3 DNA sequence: TGTGCCAGTAGTATTGCCGGCGGGGAGCTGTTTTTT.

The table lists this clone with a few counts. The gene calls are TRBV28 and TRBJ2-7, with D perhaps given as TRBD1 or TRBD2 (5 bases each). Between the trimmed V and J ends, which lost 6 bases and 2 bases, there was a span of 17 bases. CDR3 length equals 15 residues. CDR1 MDHEN and CDR2 SYDVKM come from the germline V gene. Here the CDR3 DNA reads TGTGCCAGCAGGTTGCTACAGGAAGCGGCCTACGAGCAGTACTTC. It is translated as CASRLLQEAAYEQYF.

The chain has TRBV7-9 and TRBJ1-5, with D hard to call. V was pared by 6 bases and J by 10 bases, with 19 bases between. CDR1 and CDR2 (germline): SEHNR, FQNEAQ (reference sequence). There are 14 residues in the CDR3. CDR3: CASSTRDVRVPQHF. In DNA form, the CDR3 reads TGTGCCAGCAGTACCAGAGATGTCAGAGTCCCCCAGCATTTT.

J is TRBJ2-3 and V is TRBV13; D gene ambiguous. This CDR3 region has 13 residues. V lost 2 bases and J lost 4, with 7 bases in between. Per the germline V gene, CDR1 is PRHDT and CDR2 is FYEKMQ (reference sequence). CDR3 in DNA: TGTGCCAGCAGCTTACGTATAGCAGATACGCAGTATTTT. Protein sequence: CASSLRIADTQYF.

This clone was counted only a few times. The chain combines TRBV4-2 with TRBJ1-2; no firm D call. CDR3 length: 16 amino acids. Germline V gene data show CDR1 as LGHNA and CDR2 as YNFKEQ. The V and J ends lost 0 bases and 2 bases respectively, with 13 bases between them. CDR3 sequence (DNA): TGTGCCAGCAGCCAAGAGCTGGGCCGTAAAAACTATGGCTACACCTTC. Residues: CASSQELGRKNYGYTF.

The chain combines TRBV5-4 with TRBJ2-6; D possibly corresponds to TRBD1 (5 bases). The germline V gene has CDR1 SGHNT and CDR2 YYREEE (reference sequence). V was trimmed by 5 bases and J by 2 bases, leaving 5 bases between them. CDR3 size: 13 residues. CDR3 DNA: TGTGCCAGCAGGACAGCTGGGGCCAACGTCCTGACTTTC. Its protein is CASRTAGANVLTF.

V usage is TRBV5-4 and J usage is TRBJ1-3; no clear D. From germline, CDR1 is SGHNT and CDR2 YYREEE (reference sequence). This CDR3 region has 13 residues. Trimming shortened V by 1 base and J by 7 bases, and 9 bases separated the two germline ends. CDR3 DNA: TGTGCCAGCAGCTTGTCGCGCGGGAACACCATATATTTT. This translates into CASSLSRGNTIYF. The complete variable domain, with remaining parts taken from reference TRBV5-4 and TRBJ1-3, reads ETGVTQSPTHLIKTRGQQVTLRCSSQSGHNTVSWYQQALGQGPQFIFQYYREEENGRGNFPPRFSGLQFPNYSSELNVNALELDDSALYLCASSLSRGNTIYFGEGSWLTVV.

The chain uses TRBV28 and TRBJ2-5, with TRBD1 as a possible D gene (8 bases). V was shortened by 5 bases and J by 7 bases, with 17 bases between the two germline ends. This CDR3 contains 14 residues. Germline CDR1 MDHEN, CDR2 SYDVKM. DNA for the CDR3: TGTGCCAGCAGTAATACAGGGGGGGGAGTGACCCAGTACTTC. Translated, it gives CASSNTGGGVTQYF.

The V and J genes are TRBV28 and TRBJ2-2; no firm D call. Germline loops: CDR1 MDHEN, CDR2 SYDVKM. This CDR3 has 15 amino acids. Trimming removed 5 bases at V and 1 base at J, with 11 bases between. The CDR3 loop is CASSILRWNTGELFF. The CDR3 DNA is TGTGCCAGCAGTATCCTCAGATGGAACACCGGGGAGCTGTTTTTT.

CDR3 coding DNA: TGCGCCAGCAGCTTACCTAGCGGGAGGGATACGCAGTATTTT. Residues: CASSLPSGRDTQYF. The chain combines TRBV5-1 with TRBJ2-3, with TRBD2 identical over 11 bases. Germline lookup yields CDR1 SGHRS and CDR2 YFSETQ. V trimming: 2 bases; J trimming: 6 bases; junction bases outside the gene matches: 2. The CDR3 contains 14 residues. The complete variable domain, with remaining parts taken from reference TRBV5-1 and TRBJ2-3, reads KAGVTQTPRYLIKTRGQQVTLSCSPISGHRSVSWYQQTPGQGLQFLFEYFSETQRNKGNFPGRFSGRQFSNSRSEMNVSTLELGDSALYLCASSLPSGRDTQYFGPGTRLTVL.

V is TRBV7-9 and J is TRBJ2-1; TRBD2 matches at 11 bases. Germline lookup yields CDR1 SEHNR and CDR2 FQNEAQ (reference sequence). The junction had 12 bases not matched to a gene; V was cut back by 5 bases and J by 6 bases. The CDR3 is 17 residues long. CDR3 amino acids: CASSSSPLAGGSNEQFF. The CDR3, as DNA: TGTGCCAGCAGCAGTTCGCCCCTAGCGGGAGGAAGCAATGAGCAGTTCTTC.

The V call is TRBV27, the J call TRBJ2-2; TRBD2 matches at 9 bases. Germline CDR1 reads MNHEY; CDR2 reads SMNVEV (reference sequence). There are 15 residues in the CDR3. V shed 6 bases, J shed 4 bases, and the junction held 6 bases outside the gene matches. DNA for the CDR3: TGTGCCAGCAGGGGCGGGAGGGCGGCCACCGGGGAGCTGTTTTTT. This codes for CASRGGRAATGELFF.

The V gene is TRBV7-9, the J gene TRBJ1-1; weak D call: TRBD1 (5 bases). V lost 6 bases to trimming and J lost 3 bases, with 17 bases between them. The V gene's germline CDR1 is SEHNR and CDR2 FQNEAQ (reference sequence). The CDR3 consists of 15 residues. CDR3 DNA sequence: TGTGCCAGCAGGGGGACCCTACCCTTGGACACTGAAGCTTTCTTT. Its translation is CASRGTLPLDTEAFF.

The V call is TRBV28, the J call TRBJ2-3; no clear D. Trimming shortened V by 6 bases and J by 0 bases, and 13 bases separated the two germline ends. CDR3 size: 15 residues. Germline lookup yields CDR1 MDHEN and CDR2 SYDVKM. CDR3: CASSSLPGSTDTQYF. The CDR3 nucleotides are TGTGCCAGCAGCTCCCTTCCAGGCAGCACAGATACGCAGTATTTT.

As DNA, the CDR3 is TGTGCCAGTAGTATACAGGTTGGAAACACCATATATTTT. It specifies CASSIQVGNTIYF. The chain employs TRBV19 and TRBJ1-3; no clear D. Looked up from germline, CDR1 is LNHDA and CDR2 is SQIVND (reference sequence). V lost 2 bases and J 3 bases, leaving 5 bases between the germline ends. This CDR3 contains 13 residues.

In nucleotides, the CDR3 is TGTGCCAGCAGCTTAGGTTCGACTAGCGGGTTACTTGAGCAGTTCTTC. This translates into CASSLGSTSGLLEQFF. V and J are TRBV7-2 and TRBJ2-1; 10 nucleotides line up with TRBD2. The CDR3 has 16 residues. Germline V gene data show CDR1 as SGHTA and CDR2 as FQGNSA. The V segment lost 1 base and the J segment 9 bases; nucleotides outside the gene matches: 9. Combining the CDR3 with reference TRBV7-2 and TRBJ2-1 gives the whole variable domain GAGVSQSPSNKVTEKGKDVELRCDPISGHTALYWYRQSLGQGLEFLIYFQGNSAPDKSGLPSDRFSAERTGGSVSTLTIQRTQQEDSAVYLCASSLGSTSGLLEQFFGPGTRLTVL.

The V call is TRBV6-1, the J call TRBJ1-2; no definite D call. Germline V CDR1 and CDR2: MNHNS, SASEGT. V gave up 3 bases and J gave up 1 base, with 18 bases separating them. The CDR3 length is 17 residues. CDR3 bases: TGTGCCAGCAGTGATCGTGGGAGACGAGTCGGTAACTATGGCTACACCTTC. Translated, it gives CASSDRGRRVGNYGYTF.